The 17 T cell receptor beta chains reported below all come from one sample, sequenced in a study of shared clonotypes between healthy human individuals. Clones were sequenced by immunoSEQ multiplex PCR, and TCRdb holds only the in-frame ones, with some missing. The sample yields roughly 300,000 clones, more than 60% seen once. Sequenced: memory CD4+ T cells sorted from blood. Subset here: CD45RA-negative fraction. These receptors all come from a man in his thirties or forties in good health.

This clone showed up just once. V and J are TRBV30 and TRBJ1-1; D not certain. The germline V gene has CDR1 GTSNPN and CDR2 SVGIG (reference sequence). Trimming removed 0 bases at V and 5 bases at J, with 4 bases between. The CDR3 length is 11 residues. The CDR3 region is CAWSVQTEAFF. CDR3 bases: TGTGCCTGGAGTGTACAAACTGAAGCTTTCTTT.

This rearrangement joins TRBV29-1 to TRBJ2-3; unclear D gene. The CDR3 consists of 11 residues. Per the germline V gene, CDR1 is SQVTM and CDR2 is ANQGSEA. V lost 7 bases, J lost 3 bases, and 8 bases lay in between. The CDR3 sequence is CSAPATDTQYF. CDR3 in DNA: TGCAGCGCACCTGCTACAGATACGCAGTATTTT.

The count of this clone is one. The rearrangement links TRBV10-3 to TRBJ2-1; 8 bases line up with TRBD2. Germline V gives CDR1 ENHRY, CDR2 SYGVKD. This CDR3 has 13 amino acids. With V trimmed by 9 bases and J by 3 bases, 4 bases remained unmatched. The CDR3 DNA reads TGTGCCATAGAGAGCGGGAGCTACAATGAGCAGTTCTTC. This codes for CAIESGSYNEQFF.

J is TRBJ1-1 and V is TRBV28; 7 nucleotides line up with TRBD1. Germline V gene lookup returns CDR1 MDHEN and CDR2 SYDVKM. V dropped 6 bases and J dropped 0; count of bases not matched to a gene: 7. The CDR3 runs to 15 residues. CDR3 in amino acids: CASSAPGTVNTEAFF. The CDR3, as DNA: TGTGCCAGCAGCGCGCCCGGGACAGTGAACACTGAAGCTTTCTTT.

A few counts support this clone. This rearrangement joins TRBV4-1 to TRBJ2-7; TRBD2 agrees at 11 bases. From germline, CDR1 is MGHRA and CDR2 YSYEKL. CDR3 length: 16 residues. V was pared by 0 bases and J by 4 bases, with 5 bases of the junction left unmatched. The CDR3 sequence: CASSQEPGLAVYEQYF. The CDR3 DNA reads as TGCGCCAGCAGCCAAGAACCGGGACTAGCGGTGTACGAGCAGTACTTC.

In this sample, this clone turned up a few times. The chain recombines TRBV29-1 with TRBJ2-7; TRBD1 aligns across 7 bases. V was pared by 4 bases and J by 6 bases, with 15 bases of the junction left unmatched. The CDR3 loop spans 15 amino acids. Germline CDR1 is SQVTM and CDR2 is ANQGSEA. The CDR3 DNA is TGCAGCGTTGCACCACAGGGGACAGTTCTGGGCGAGCAGTACTTC. As protein: CSVAPQGTVLGEQYF.

This chain connects TRBV7-9 to TRBJ1-4; maybe TRBD1 (5 bases). This CDR3 has 14 amino acids. Germline loops: CDR1 SEHNR, CDR2 FQNEAQ (reference sequence). Trimming left V 6 bases short and J 11 bases short, with 19 bases between. Here the CDR3 DNA reads TGTGCCAGCAGTCCCCCCGGGACTCCGGGGAAACTGTTTTTT. It yields the protein CASSPPGTPGKLFF.

This chain joins TRBV12-5 and TRBJ2-1; TRBD2 matches at 12 bases. Per germline, CDR1 LGHNT and CDR2 FRNRAP. There are 17 residues in the CDR3. V lost 2 bases and J lost 9; bases outside the gene matches: 11. The chain's CDR3 is CASGLTSGRIYMGEQFF. For the CDR3, the DNA is TGTGCTAGTGGTTTGACTAGCGGGAGGATCTATATGGGTGAGCAGTTCTTC.

This chain links TRBV5-6 with TRBJ2-7, with 9 bases aligning to TRBD2. This CDR3 is 15 amino acids long. CDR1 and CDR2 (germline): SGHDT, YYEEEE. After removal of 0 bases from V and 2 bases from J, the junction contained 3 bases not matched to a gene. CDR3 region: CASSLGAGGPYEQYF. The CDR3 DNA sequence: TGTGCCAGCAGCTTGGGGGCGGGAGGGCCCTACGAGCAGTACTTC. The full variable domain, its missing parts supplied by reference TRBV5-6 and TRBJ2-7, is DAGVTQSPTHLIKTRGQQVTLRCSPKSGHDTVSWYQQALGQGPQFIFQYYEEEERQRGNFPDRFSGHQFPNYSSELNVNALLLGDSALYLCASSLGAGGPYEQYFGPGTRLTVT.

The rearrangement links TRBV4-1 to TRBJ1-4; no reliable D call. The CDR3 contains 13 residues. The germline CDR1 and CDR2 sequences are MGHRA and YSYEKL. V lost 4 bases and J lost 5, with 8 bases in between. CDR3 coding DNA: TGCGCCAGCAGCCTACAGTTAAATGAAAAACTGTTTTTT. This sequence encodes CASSLQLNEKLFF.

The chain carries TRBV18 and TRBJ1-3; D is undetermined. CDR1 and CDR2 (germline): KGHSH, LQKENI. The CDR3 contains 14 residues. The V end lost 0 bases, the J end lost 5 bases, and 8 bases lay between the germline ends. CDR3 region: CASSPPETRNTIYF. DNA for the CDR3: TGTGCCAGCTCACCACCTGAGACGCGAAACACCATATATTTT.

The chain joins TRBV5-6 to TRBJ1-2; the D is unclear. The CDR3 is made up of 15 amino acids. Germline values: CDR1 SGHDT, CDR2 YYEEEE. Trimming stripped 2 bases from V and 0 bases from J, with 11 bases between. The CDR3 region has the DNA TGTGCCAGCAGCTTCACGATGGGCTCTAACTATGGCTACACCTTC. It yields the protein CASSFTMGSNYGYTF. Full variable domain (outside the CDR3, taken from reference TRBV5-6 and TRBJ1-2): DAGVTQSPTHLIKTRGQQVTLRCSPKSGHDTVSWYQQALGQGPQFIFQYYEEEERQRGNFPDRFSGHQFPNYSSELNVNALLLGDSALYLCASSFTMGSNYGYTFGSGTRLTVV.

The CDR3 is CASSLGLRASATGELFF. In nucleotides, the CDR3 is TGTGCCAGCAGCTTAGGACTCAGGGCCAGCGCCACCGGGGAGCTGTTTTTT. The genes are TRBV11-1 and TRBJ2-2; D may be TRBD1 (5 bases). CDR3 length: 17 residues. Trimming took 1 base from V and 4 from J, leaving 16 bases between them. Germline CDR1 is SGHAT and CDR2 is FQDESV (reference sequence).

This clone was observed once. The chain combines TRBV7-9 with TRBJ2-7; 12 positions match TRBD2. Germline V gives CDR1 SEHNR, CDR2 FQNEAQ (reference sequence). CDR3 size: 15 residues. V lost 5 bases to trimming and J lost 2 bases; unmatched junction nucleotides: 4. The CDR3 here is CASSPRLAGAYEQYF. CDR3 in DNA: TGTGCCAGCAGCCCGCGACTAGCGGGAGCCTACGAGCAGTACTTC.

The chain joins TRBV5-5 to TRBJ2-3, with no clear D. The CDR3 contains 16 residues. CDR1 is SGHKS and CDR2 is YYEKEE in the germline V gene (reference sequence). V lost 0 bases to trimming and J lost 1 base, with 12 bases between them. The CDR3 spells CASSLGRAWGTDTQYF. The CDR3, as DNA: TGTGCCAGCAGCTTGGGTAGGGCGTGGGGCACAGATACGCAGTATTTT. The complete variable domain, with remaining parts taken from reference TRBV5-5 and TRBJ2-3, reads DAGVTQSPTHLIKTRGQQVTLRCSPISGHKSVSWYQQVLGQGPQFIFQYYEKEERGRGNFPDRFSARQFPNYSSELNVNALLLGDSALYLCASSLGRAWGTDTQYFGPGTRLTVL.

The chain has TRBV7-9 and TRBJ1-2, with 8 bases fitting TRBD1. Per the germline V gene, CDR1 is SEHNR and CDR2 is FQNEAQ (reference sequence). V lost 1 base, J lost 11 bases, and 12 bases stayed unmatched. The CDR3 spans 15 residues. CDR3 residues: CASSLVMGQVPQYTF. CDR3 in DNA: TGTGCCAGCAGCTTAGTAATGGGACAGGTCCCCCAATACACCTTC. Combining the CDR3 with reference TRBV7-9 and TRBJ1-2 gives the whole variable domain DTGVSQNPRHKITKRGQNVTFRCDPISEHNRLYWYRQTLGQGPEFLTYFQNEAQLEKSRLLSDRFSAERPKGSFSTLEIQRTEQGDSAMYLCASSLVMGQVPQYTFGSGTRLTVV.

The chain has TRBV10-1 and TRBJ2-3; 14 nucleotides agree with TRBD2. The CDR3 length is 15 residues. After removal of 4 bases from V and 6 bases from J, the junction contained 3 bases not matched to a gene. Germline-derived CDR1 and CDR2 are WNHNN and SYGVQD (reference sequence). The CDR3 region has the DNA TGCGCCAGCAGTGGGACTAGCGGGAGGTATGATACGCAGTATTTT. The encoded protein is CASSGTSGRYDTQYF.